The 3 T cell receptor beta chains below were found in one sample sequenced in a study of immune cell composition in non-small cell lung cancer. Profiling relied on immunoSEQ multiplex PCR, and the TCRdb table lists in-frame clones only, not all of them. This table holds 15,000 or so clones, 55% to 70% found once. Sequencing input: lung tumor tissue. These receptors were taken from a human donor with non-small cell lung cancer.

This chain uses TRBV7-2 with TRBJ1-1; D unresolved. V lost 2 bases to trimming and J lost 2 bases, with 12 bases between them. CDR1 and CDR2 from the germline V gene are SGHTA and FQGNSA. CDR3 length: 15 amino acids. CDR3 DNA sequence: TGTGCCAGCAGCTTAAAGCGGCGGATTAACACTGAAGCTTTCTTT. Residues: CASSLKRRINTEAFF. Using reference TRBV7-2 and TRBJ1-1 for the parts outside the CDR3, the full variable domain is GAGVSQSPSNKVTEKGKDVELRCDPISGHTALYWYRQSLGQGLEFLIYFQGNSAPDKSGLPSDRFSAERTGGSVSTLTIQRTQQEDSAVYLCASSLKRRINTEAFFGQGTRLTVV.

This rearrangement joins TRBV29-1 to TRBJ2-1, with a tentative D call TRBD1 (6 bases). This CDR3 spans 17 amino acids. Trimming shortened V by 1 base and J by 9 bases, and 25 bases separated the two germline ends. Germline V gene sequence: CDR1 SQVTM, CDR2 ANQGSEA. Here the CDR3 reads CSVEGLPGTWNNFEQFF. DNA for the CDR3: TGCAGCGTTGAAGGGCTTCCGGGGACATGGAACAACTTTGAGCAGTTCTTC.

This sequence joins TRBV19 and TRBJ2-1; D may be TRBD1 (8 bases). Germline V gene lookup returns CDR1 LNHDA and CDR2 SQIVND (reference sequence). The ends were cut back, 5 bases at V and 6 bases at J, with 20 bases in the middle. The CDR3 has 16 amino acids. The CDR3 coding sequence is TGTGCCAGTAGTTCCCCCGGACAGGGAGGGGGCAATGAGCAGTTCTTC. Encoded protein: CASSSPGQGGGNEQFF.